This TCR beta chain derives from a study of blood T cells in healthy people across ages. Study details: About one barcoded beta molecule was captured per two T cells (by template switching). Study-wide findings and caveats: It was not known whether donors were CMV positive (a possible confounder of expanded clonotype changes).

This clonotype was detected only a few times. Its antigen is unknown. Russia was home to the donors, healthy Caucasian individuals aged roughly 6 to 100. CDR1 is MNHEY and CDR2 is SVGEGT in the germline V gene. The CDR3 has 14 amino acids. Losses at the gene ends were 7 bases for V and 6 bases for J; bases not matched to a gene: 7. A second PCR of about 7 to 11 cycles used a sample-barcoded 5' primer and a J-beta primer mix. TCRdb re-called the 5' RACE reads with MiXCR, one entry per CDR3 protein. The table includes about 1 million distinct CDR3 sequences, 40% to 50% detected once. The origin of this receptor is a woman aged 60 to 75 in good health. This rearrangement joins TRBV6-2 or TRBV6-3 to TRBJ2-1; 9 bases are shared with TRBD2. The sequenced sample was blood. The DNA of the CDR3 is TGTGCCAGCACTTATGGGACTAGCAGCAATGAGCAGTTCTTC. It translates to CASTYGTSSNEQFF.